The 21 T cell receptor beta chains below all came from one sample that was sequenced in a study of blood T cell repertoires in COVID-19. Libraries were prepared by immunoSEQ multiplex PCR; TCRdb keeps only in-frame clonotypes and omits some of them. The profile shows about 270,000 clones, 75% to 90% of them singletons. The material sequenced was PBMCs or T cells enriched from blood (not recorded which). All receptors come from a woman in her twenties or thirties with acute COVID-19.

This chain uses TRBV13 with TRBJ2-2, with TRBD1 matching 10 bases. Germline CDR1 and CDR2: PRHDT and FYEKMQ (reference sequence). The V and J ends lost 5 bases and 4 bases, in that order; junction bases with no gene match: 7. The CDR3 is made up of 16 amino acids. For the CDR3, the DNA is TGTGCCAGCAGCACCCGACAGGGGGCATTCACCGGGGAGCTGTTTTTT. It encodes CASSTRQGAFTGELFF.

This clone was counted between two and nine times. CDR3 protein: CATSRDWRDNSPLHF. DNA of the CDR3: TGTGCCACCAGCAGAGATTGGAGGGATAATTCACCCCTCCACTTT. The chain links TRBV15 to TRBJ1-6; D not resolved. Trimming removed 0 bases from V and 5 bases from J, with 8 bases in between. This CDR3 contains 15 residues. The germline CDR1 and CDR2 sequences are LNHNV and YYDKDF (reference sequence).

The rearrangement joins TRBV11-2 to TRBJ2-1; the D gene is possibly TRBD2 (5 bases). Trimming shortened V by 5 bases and J by 3 bases, and 20 bases separated the two germline ends. The CDR3 has 17 residues. Germline V CDR1 and CDR2: SGHAT, FQNNGV. CDR3 sequence (DNA): TGTGCCAGCAGCCCCCTCGGTTCATGGGAGTTCTACAATGAGCAGTTCTTC. Translated, it gives CASSPLGSWEFYNEQFF.

The gene calls are TRBV30 and TRBJ2-1, with TRBD2 matching over 7 bases. The trim removed 5 bases at V and 2 bases at J, leaving 6 bases unmatched. The CDR3 runs 14 residues. Germline V lookup: CDR1 GTSNPN, CDR2 SVGIG (reference sequence). CDR3 amino acids: CAWGAGVTYNEQFF. The CDR3 bases are TGTGCCTGGGGGGCGGGAGTCACCTACAATGAGCAGTTCTTC.

The chain is built from TRBV6-5 and TRBJ2-2; 10 bases are shared with TRBD2. Germline loops: CDR1 MNHEY, CDR2 SVGAGI. This CDR3 is 16 amino acids long. Germline trimming cut 6 bases from V and 3 bases from J; bases unmatched to any gene: 7. The CDR3 region is CASSYGLAVYTGELFF. Written as DNA, the CDR3 is TGTGCCAGCAGCTACGGACTAGCGGTGTACACCGGGGAGCTGTTTTTT.

V gene TRBV5-4 combines with J gene TRBJ2-1; 12 bases fit TRBD2. Germline CDR1 reads SGHNT; CDR2 reads YYREEE (reference sequence). This CDR3 region has 17 residues. Trimming took 4 bases from V and 0 from J; bases not matched to a gene: 5. The CDR3, as DNA: TGTGCCAGCAGCCCGACTAGCGGGAGTAACTCCTACAATGAGCAGTTCTTC. It is translated as CASSPTSGSNSYNEQFF.

V usage is TRBV5-1 and J usage is TRBJ1-3, with D perhaps matching TRBD1 (6 bases). Germline values: CDR1 SGHRS, CDR2 YFSETQ. The CDR3 is 17 residues long. The V and J ends lost 3 bases and 2 bases respectively, with 18 bases between them. The CDR3 loop is CASSSLRAGAPGNTIYF. In nucleotides, the CDR3 is TGCGCCAGCAGCTCACTCCGGGCGGGGGCTCCTGGAAACACCATATATTTT.

This chain connects TRBV4-1 to TRBJ2-2, with a possible D match to TRBD1 (5 bases). CDR1 is MGHRA and CDR2 is YSYEKL in the germline V gene. The V and J ends lost 3 bases and 1 base respectively, with 9 bases between them. The CDR3 spans 15 residues. The CDR3 sequence is CASSQSQGNTGELFF. DNA of the CDR3: TGCGCCAGCAGCCAGAGTCAGGGGAACACCGGGGAGCTGTTTTTT.

The chain links TRBV7-8 to TRBJ1-5; D gene uncertain. Germline V gene lookup returns CDR1 SGHVS and CDR2 FQNEAQ. CDR3 length: 13 amino acids. The V and J ends lost 5 bases and 1 base respectively, with 6 bases between them. CDR3 coding DNA: TGTGCCAGCAGCCACACCAGCAATCAGCCCCAGCATTTT. This encodes CASSHTSNQPQHF.

The chain combines TRBV6-2 or TRBV6-3 with TRBJ2-7; TRBD2 aligns across 8 bases. Unmatched junction bases numbered 4, after V lost 4 bases and J lost 2 bases. Per the germline V gene, CDR1 is MNHEY and CDR2 is SVGEGT. The length of the CDR3 is 14 residues. CDR3 DNA: TGTGCCAGCAGTTCCGGACTAGCACCCTACGAGCAGTACTTC. Encoded protein: CASSSGLAPYEQYF.

The chain recombines TRBV11-2 with TRBJ2-1, with 8 bases identical to TRBD2. The V segment lost 1 base and the J segment 4 bases; nucleotides outside the gene matches: 15. From germline, CDR1 is SGHAT and CDR2 FQNNGV. This CDR3 region has 19 residues. The CDR3: CASSLVLGERETHYNEQFF. The CDR3 coding sequence is TGTGCCAGCAGCTTAGTACTCGGGGAGCGGGAGACCCATTACAATGAGCAGTTCTTC. Full variable domain (rest looked up from reference TRBV11-2 and TRBJ2-1): EAGVAQSPRYKIIEKRQSVAFWCNPISGHATLYWYQQILGQGPKLLIQFQNNGVVDDSQLPKDRFSAERLKGVDSTLKIQPAKLEDSAVYLCASSLVLGERETHYNEQFFGPGTRLTVL.

CDR3 region: CASTPGGLRTEAFF. DNA for the CDR3: TGTGCCAGCACACCCGGAGGGCTGAGGACTGAAGCTTTCTTT. This chain uses TRBV28 with TRBJ1-1; no clear D gene. CDR3 size: 14 residues. Trimming removed 7 bases from V and 5 bases from J, with 17 bases in between. The germline gives CDR1 MDHEN, CDR2 SYDVKM.

In its sample, this clone was seen once. The chain carries TRBV14 and TRBJ2-3; D possibly corresponds to TRBD1 (5 bases). Trimming shortened V by 4 bases and J by 1 base, and 9 bases separated the two germline ends. The germline gives CDR1 SGHDN, CDR2 FVKESK. CDR3 length: 14 amino acids. The DNA for the CDR3 is TGTGCCAGCAGCCTTCAGGGCGGCACAGATACGCAGTATTTT. This gives the protein CASSLQGGTDTQYF.

V and J are TRBV11-2 and TRBJ2-7; 7 bases are a match to TRBD1. The germline CDR1 and CDR2 sequences are SGHAT and FQNNGV. The ends lost 6 bases at V and 0 bases at J; junction bases unmatched: 11. CDR3 length: 16 amino acids. DNA for the CDR3: TGTGCCAGCAGACCGATGACAGGGCCTAGCTCCTACGAGCAGTACTTC. This gives the protein CASRPMTGPSSYEQYF.

The genes are TRBV28 and TRBJ2-1; D gene uncertain. The length of the CDR3 is 13 residues. Germline lookup yields CDR1 MDHEN and CDR2 SYDVKM. V gave up 1 base and J gave up 7 bases, with 8 bases separating them. The CDR3 bases are TGTGCCAGCAGTTTATCTACCAGGAATGAGCAGTTCTTC. It translates to CASSLSTRNEQFF. Combining the CDR3 with reference TRBV28 and TRBJ2-1 gives the whole variable domain DVKVTQSSRYLVKRTGEKVFLECVQDMDHENMFWYRQDPGLGLRLIYFSYDVKMKEKGDIPEGYSVSREKKERFSLILESASTNQTSMYLCASSLSTRNEQFFGPGTRLTVL.

The J gene is TRBJ2-1, the V gene TRBV6-2 or TRBV6-3; perhaps TRBD2 as D (6 bases). V lost 3 bases to trimming and J lost 9 bases, with 24 bases between them. The germline CDR1 and CDR2 sequences are MNHEY and SVGEGT. This CDR3 has 17 residues. The DNA for the CDR3 is TGTGCCAGCAGTTATCCCCGGGGCCCGGTGGGACTGGGTGAGCAGTTCTTC. Its protein product is CASSYPRGPVGLGEQFF.

CDR3 residues: CASSPTGNNEQFF. For the CDR3, the DNA is TGTGCCAGTAGCCCTACAGGGAACAATGAGCAGTTCTTC. J is TRBJ2-1 and V is TRBV19; TRBD1 is a possible D gene (6 bases). The CDR3 has 13 residues. The ends were cut back, 6 bases at V and 5 bases at J, with 11 bases in the middle. Germline loops: CDR1 LNHDA, CDR2 SQIVND (reference sequence).

This clone was seen once. The chain uses TRBV19 and TRBJ2-3; D is possibly TRBD1 (6 bases). V lost 6 bases and J lost 9, with 19 bases in between. The CDR3 contains 14 residues. Germline V gene data show CDR1 as LNHDA and CDR2 as SQIVND (reference sequence). The chain's CDR3 is CASSLGYLGGTQYF. As DNA, the CDR3 is TGTGCCAGTAGCCTAGGGTATCTAGGGGGAACGCAGTATTTT.

The gene calls are TRBV2 and TRBJ1-1; no definite D call. CDR1 is SNHLY and CDR2 is FYNNEI in the germline V gene. The ends were cut back, 9 bases at V and 2 bases at J, with 10 bases in the middle. The CDR3 consists of 12 residues. The CDR3 here is CASCSYNTEAFF. The CDR3 DNA follows: TGTGCCAGTTGTTCCTACAACACTGAAGCTTTCTTT.

The chain is built from TRBV24-1 and TRBJ2-2; TRBD1 agrees at 8 bases. Unmatched junction bases numbered 5, after V lost 1 base and J lost 5 bases. CDR1 and CDR2 from the germline V gene are KGHDR and SFDVKD. The CDR3 totals 16 residues. The CDR3 is CATSDFETGVTGELFF. CDR3 nucleotide sequence: TGTGCCACCAGTGATTTCGAGACAGGGGTAACCGGGGAGCTGTTTTTT.

The J gene is TRBJ2-3, the V gene TRBV5-1; 7 bases map to TRBD1. There are 16 residues in the CDR3. V shed 0 bases, J shed 0 bases, and the junction held 4 bases outside the gene matches. From germline, CDR1 is SGHRS and CDR2 YFSETQ. The CDR3 DNA is TGCGCCAGCAGCTTGGCCAGGGACAGTAGCACAGATACGCAGTATTTT. Amino acids: CASSLARDSSTDTQYF.